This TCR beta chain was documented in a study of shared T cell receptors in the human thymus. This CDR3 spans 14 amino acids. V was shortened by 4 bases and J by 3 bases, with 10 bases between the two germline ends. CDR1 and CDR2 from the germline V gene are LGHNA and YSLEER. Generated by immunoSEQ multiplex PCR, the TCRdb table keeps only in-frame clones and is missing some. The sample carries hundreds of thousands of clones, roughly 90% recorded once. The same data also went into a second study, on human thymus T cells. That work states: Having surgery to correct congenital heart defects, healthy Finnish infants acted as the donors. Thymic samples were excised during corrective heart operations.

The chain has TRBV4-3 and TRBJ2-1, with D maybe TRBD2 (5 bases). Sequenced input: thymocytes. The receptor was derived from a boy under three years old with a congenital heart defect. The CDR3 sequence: CASSPRTVYNEQFF. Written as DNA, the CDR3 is TGCGCCAGCAGCCCCAGGACTGTCTACAATGAGCAGTTCTTC.